Shown below are 26 T cell receptor beta chains from a single sample sequenced in a study of shared clonotypes between healthy human individuals. Using immunoSEQ multiplex PCR, the repertoire was profiled, and TCRdb retains in-frame clones only, with some absent. The sample shows a few million clones, just over 90% of them seen only once. Sample: naive CD4+ T cells from PBMCs. Subset of the sample: CD45RA+ positively selected. These receptors came from a man younger than 35 in good health. Some clones in this sample may be carry-over from other donors' samples.

The CDR3 is CSVGGVAGGPRGTQYF. CDR3 sequence (DNA): TGCAGCGTTGGAGGCGTGGCGGGAGGGCCAAGGGGGACCCAGTACTTC. The chain uses TRBV29-1 and TRBJ2-5; the match to TRBD2 covers 9 bases. The CDR3 sequence is 16 residues long. From germline, CDR1 is SQVTM and CDR2 ANQGSEA. The J segment lost 7 bases and the V segment lost 4 bases, leaving 16 bases of the junction unmatched.

A note on this clone: Other DNA variants within this sample encode the same CDR3. This chain joins TRBV2 and TRBJ2-7; TRBD2 matches 11 bases. V shed 9 bases and J 2 bases; nucleotides not matched to a gene: 6. Germline lookup yields CDR1 SNHLY and CDR2 FYNNEI. The length of the CDR3 is 14 residues. The CDR3 reads CASRGTSGPYEQYF. CDR3 sequence (DNA): TGTGCCAGTCGCGGGACTAGCGGTCCCTACGAGCAGTACTTC.

The V gene is TRBV7-3, the J gene TRBJ1-1; D is uncertain. Trimming stripped 2 bases from V and 8 bases from J, with 12 bases between. Germline CDR1 reads SGHTA; CDR2 reads FQGTGA. The CDR3 contains 13 residues. The CDR3 coding sequence is TGTGCCAGCAGCTTACGGGCAGCCGACGAAGCTTTCTTT. As protein: CASSLRAADEAFF.

The gene calls are TRBV7-9 and TRBJ1-1, with D uncertain. Germline CDR1 SEHNR, CDR2 FQNEAQ (reference sequence). Between the trimmed V and J ends, which lost 5 bases and 3 bases, there was a span of 13 bases. CDR3 length: 14 amino acids. The DNA of the CDR3 is TGTGCCAGCAGCCCCGCCCCTGGGGACACTGAAGCTTTCTTT. Translating gives CASSPAPGDTEAFF.

About this clone itself: This CDR3 is also generated by other DNA sequences in the sample. The V call is TRBV9, the J call TRBJ2-5; D is unclear. The germline V gene encodes CDR1 SGDLS and CDR2 YYNGEE. Trimming stripped 1 base from V and 1 base from J, with 5 bases between. The CDR3 consists of 13 residues. This chain's CDR3 is CASSVSSQETQYF. CDR3 coding DNA: TGTGCCAGCAGCGTATCTAGCCAAGAGACCCAGTACTTC.

This clone has a single count. The V call is TRBV6-5, the J call TRBJ1-2, with TRBD1 matching 7 bases. The junction had 15 bases not matched to a gene; V was cut back by 5 bases and J by 9 bases. The CDR3 is made up of 15 amino acids. Germline V gene lookup returns CDR1 MNHEY and CDR2 SVGAGI. CDR3 bases: TGTGCCAGCAGTGCCCGACAGGGAATTTGGCTTCGCTACACCTTC. Its protein is CASSARQGIWLRYTF.

The DNA for the CDR3 is TGTGCCAGCAGCTTAATATCCCATAGGAGGGCGTACACCGGGGAGCTGTTTTTT. Residues: CASSLISHRRAYTGELFF. The chain couples TRBV11-2 to TRBJ2-2, with D perhaps TRBD2 (6 bases). Germline values: CDR1 SGHAT, CDR2 FQNNGV. The germline V and J ends were trimmed by 2 bases and 3 bases, with 19 bases remaining between them. This CDR3 is built from 18 residues.

This chain joins TRBV10-3 and TRBJ1-3; TRBD1 might be the D (6 bases). The germline V and J ends were trimmed by 3 bases and 4 bases, with 13 bases remaining between them. CDR3 length equals 15 residues. Germline V gene lookup returns CDR1 ENHRY and CDR2 SYGVKD. CDR3 sequence: CAISDTGLRGNTIYF. The CDR3 coding sequence is TGTGCCATCAGTGACACAGGGCTCAGGGGAAACACCATATATTTT.

The chain carries TRBV19 and TRBJ2-1; 13 nucleotides line up with TRBD2. The CDR3 is 15 amino acids. Germline V lookup: CDR1 LNHDA, CDR2 SQIVND (reference sequence). The V gene end was trimmed by 10 bases and the J gene end by 11 bases; junction bases not matched to a gene: 14. CDR3 nucleotides: TGTGCCACCGACCTGAGGACTAGCGGGGGCGTAAAGCAGTTCTTC. Protein sequence: CATDLRTSGGVKQFF.

This clone was seen more than once but under ten times. This sequence joins TRBV29-1 and TRBJ2-5; the D is unclear. From germline, CDR1 is SQVTM and CDR2 ANQGSEA. The CDR3 spans 10 residues. Trimming cost V 2 bases and J 5 bases, with 3 bases left between them. CDR3 sequence reads: CSVETETQYF. The CDR3 coding sequence is TGCAGCGTTGAAACCGAGACCCAGTACTTC.

The rearrangement uses TRBV28 and TRBJ2-5; tentatively, D is TRBD1 or TRBD2 (5 bases each). Germline-derived CDR1 and CDR2 are MDHEN and SYDVKM. The CDR3 loop spans 13 amino acids. V shed 8 bases and J shed 5 bases, with 15 bases lying between them. The CDR3 loop is CASEGQGMETQYF. DNA of the CDR3: TGTGCCAGCGAGGGGCAGGGAATGGAGACCCAGTACTTC. Full variable domain (rest looked up from reference TRBV28 and TRBJ2-5): DVKVTQSSRYLVKRTGEKVFLECVQDMDHENMFWYRQDPGLGLRLIYFSYDVKMKEKGDIPEGYSVSREKKERFSLILESASTNQTSMYLCASEGQGMETQYFGPGTRLLVL.

This clone was observed once. The V and J genes are TRBV5-1 and TRBJ2-3, with 7 bases aligning to TRBD1. Per the germline V gene, CDR1 is SGHRS and CDR2 is YFSETQ. V lost 3 bases, J lost 3 bases, and 7 bases stayed unmatched. This CDR3 is 15 amino acids long. The CDR3 bases are TGCGCCAGCAGCTCCAGAGCAGGGGGAACAGATACGCAGTATTTT. This codes for CASSSRAGGTDTQYF.

The rearrangement uses TRBV15 and TRBJ2-1; D possibly corresponds to TRBD2 (6 bases). The V gene's germline CDR1 is LNHNV and CDR2 YYDKDF (reference sequence). There are 13 residues in the CDR3. Trimming cost V 0 bases and J 8 bases, with 8 bases left between them. Here the CDR3 DNA reads TGTGCCACCAGCAGAGATGCGGGGCATGAGCAGTTCTTC. Its protein product is CATSRDAGHEQFF.

V usage is TRBV10-3 and J usage is TRBJ2-5, with TRBD2 identical over 15 bases. The CDR3 has 17 amino acids. Unmatched junction bases numbered 6, after V lost 2 bases and J lost 5 bases. Germline V gene sequence: CDR1 ENHRY, CDR2 SYGVKD. CDR3 sequence reads: CAISEPGTSGGLETQYF. CDR3 DNA sequence: TGTGCCATCAGTGAGCCGGGGACTAGCGGGGGGCTGGAGACCCAGTACTTC.

The rearrangement joins TRBV9 to TRBJ2-3; 12 positions match TRBD2. The length of the CDR3 is 16 residues. Trimming took 4 bases from V and 2 from J; bases not matched to a gene: 5. Germline CDR1 is SGDLS and CDR2 is YYNGEE. CDR3 in amino acids: CASSKLAGGTTDTQYF. The CDR3, as DNA: TGTGCCAGCAGCAAACTAGCGGGAGGTACCACAGATACGCAGTATTTT.

Only one count was recorded for this clone. The rearrangement uses TRBV2 and TRBJ1-3, with D unresolved. This CDR3 comprises 14 residues. V gave up 4 bases and J gave up 4 bases, with 11 bases separating them. Germline values: CDR1 SNHLY, CDR2 FYNNEI. CDR3 region: CASSAGGWGNTIYF. CDR3 sequence (DNA): TGTGCCAGCAGTGCGGGTGGGTGGGGAAACACCATATATTTT.

This clone occurred once. The rearrangement uses TRBV6-6 and TRBJ1-1, with a possible D match to TRBD1 (5 bases). Germline V gene data show CDR1 as MNHNY and CDR2 as SVGAGI (reference sequence). The CDR3 is 12 residues long. V lost 7 bases and J 2 bases, leaving 8 bases between the germline ends. CDR3 in DNA: TGTGCCAGCATGCAGGGAAACACTGAAGCTTTCTTT. Its protein is CASMQGNTEAFF.

The chain employs TRBV2 and TRBJ2-3, with D possibly TRBD2 on 6 matching bases. The CDR3 is 15 residues long. Germline lookup yields CDR1 SNHLY and CDR2 FYNNEI. The germline V and J ends were trimmed by 0 bases and 6 bases, with 13 bases remaining between them. CDR3 nucleotide sequence: TGTGCCAGCAGTGAAGCGGGCGCGGGATCGGATACGCAGTATTTT. Protein sequence: CASSEAGAGSDTQYF.

This chain uses TRBV5-6 with TRBJ2-1; D uncertain. Per the germline V gene, CDR1 is SGHDT and CDR2 is YYEEEE. The V end lost 0 bases, the J end lost 8 bases, and 6 bases lay between the germline ends. The CDR3 has 12 amino acids. CDR3 sequence: CASSLGVDEQFF. In nucleotides, the CDR3 is TGTGCCAGCAGCTTGGGGGTTGATGAGCAGTTCTTC. Variable domain in full (rest from reference TRBV5-6 and TRBJ2-1): DAGVTQSPTHLIKTRGQQVTLRCSPKSGHDTVSWYQQALGQGPQFIFQYYEEEERQRGNFPDRFSGHQFPNYSSELNVNALLLGDSALYLCASSLGVDEQFFGPGTRLTVL.

The chain combines TRBV9 with TRBJ2-3; weak D call: TRBD2 (6 bases). The germline CDR1 and CDR2 sequences are SGDLS and YYNGEE. V lost 2 bases to trimming and J lost 2 bases, with 12 bases between them. The CDR3 extends over 15 amino acids. The CDR3 region is CASSVRLVPTDTQYF. In DNA form, the CDR3 reads TGTGCCAGCAGCGTGCGACTAGTACCCACAGATACGCAGTATTTT.

The chain has TRBV29-1 and TRBJ2-6; D is perhaps TRBD1 or TRBD2 (5 bases each). CDR3 size: 13 residues. Trimming shortened V by 6 bases and J by 0 bases, and 6 bases separated the two germline ends. The germline CDR1 and CDR2 sequences are SQVTM and ANQGSEA. CDR3 bases: TGCAGCGTGGGACGCTCTGGGGCCAACGTCCTGACTTTC. It yields the protein CSVGRSGANVLTF. The whole variable domain, remainder taken from reference TRBV29-1 and TRBJ2-6, is SAVISQKPSRDICQRGTSLTIQCQVDSQVTMMFWYRQQPGQSLTLIATANQGSEATYESGFVIDKFPISRPNLTFSTLTVSNMSPEDSSIYLCSVGRSGANVLTFGAGSRLTVL.

This clone was seen more than once but under ten times. V gene TRBV25-1 combines with J gene TRBJ2-2, with D unresolved. This CDR3 region has 12 residues. Germline CDR1 reads MGHDK; CDR2 reads SYGVNS. V shed 2 bases and J shed 2 bases, with 0 bases lying between them. CDR3 sequence (DNA): TGTGCCAGCAGTGAAAACACCGGGGAGCTGTTTTTT. Protein sequence: CASSENTGELFF.

This clone was seen only once. Other nucleotide sequences from this sample produce the same CDR3. The genes are TRBV19 and TRBJ1-5; no clear D gene. The CDR3 loop spans 13 amino acids. With 0 bases removed from V and 4 bases from J, the gap between germline ends came to 4 bases. Germline CDR1 LNHDA, CDR2 SQIVND (reference sequence). CDR3 region: CASSIEGNQPQHF. The CDR3 coding sequence is TGTGCCAGTAGTATAGAGGGGAATCAGCCCCAGCATTTT. The whole variable domain, filled in from reference TRBV19 and TRBJ1-5, reads DGGITQSPKYLFRKEGQNVTLSCEQNLNHDAMYWYRQDPGQGLRLIYYSQIVNDFQKGDIAEGYSVSREKKESFPLTVTSAQKNPTAFYLCASSIEGNQPQHFGDGTRLSIL.

The chain has TRBV5-1 and TRBJ2-7, with D perhaps given as TRBD1 or TRBD2 (6 bases each). V was cut by 0 bases and J by 4 bases, with 11 bases left in between. Germline V lookup: CDR1 SGHRS, CDR2 YFSETQ. CDR3 length equals 14 residues. The DNA of the CDR3 is TGCGCCAGCAGCTTGGGGAGGGGGAGGTACGAGCAGTACTTC. Its protein product is CASSLGRGRYEQYF.

CDR3 nucleotide sequence: TGTGCCATCAGCGGGACAGCCCAAGCCACTGAAGCTTTCTTT. Translating it yields CAISGTAQATEAFF. The chain is built from TRBV10-3 and TRBJ1-1, with 7 bases matching TRBD1. The junction had 8 bases not matched to a gene; V was cut back by 6 bases and J by 4 bases. The CDR3 has 14 amino acids. The germline CDR1 and CDR2 sequences are ENHRY and SYGVKD.

CDR3 sequence reads: CASSLSSGTGLLGYTF. For the CDR3, the DNA is TGTGCCAGCAGTTTATCGTCCGGGACAGGACTGCTTGGCTACACCTTC. The chain combines TRBV28 with TRBJ1-2; TRBD1 matches at 8 bases. The CDR3 is 16 residues long. CDR1 is MDHEN, CDR2 SYDVKM, per germline. Trimming removed 1 base from V and 7 bases from J; junction bases left unmatched: 11.